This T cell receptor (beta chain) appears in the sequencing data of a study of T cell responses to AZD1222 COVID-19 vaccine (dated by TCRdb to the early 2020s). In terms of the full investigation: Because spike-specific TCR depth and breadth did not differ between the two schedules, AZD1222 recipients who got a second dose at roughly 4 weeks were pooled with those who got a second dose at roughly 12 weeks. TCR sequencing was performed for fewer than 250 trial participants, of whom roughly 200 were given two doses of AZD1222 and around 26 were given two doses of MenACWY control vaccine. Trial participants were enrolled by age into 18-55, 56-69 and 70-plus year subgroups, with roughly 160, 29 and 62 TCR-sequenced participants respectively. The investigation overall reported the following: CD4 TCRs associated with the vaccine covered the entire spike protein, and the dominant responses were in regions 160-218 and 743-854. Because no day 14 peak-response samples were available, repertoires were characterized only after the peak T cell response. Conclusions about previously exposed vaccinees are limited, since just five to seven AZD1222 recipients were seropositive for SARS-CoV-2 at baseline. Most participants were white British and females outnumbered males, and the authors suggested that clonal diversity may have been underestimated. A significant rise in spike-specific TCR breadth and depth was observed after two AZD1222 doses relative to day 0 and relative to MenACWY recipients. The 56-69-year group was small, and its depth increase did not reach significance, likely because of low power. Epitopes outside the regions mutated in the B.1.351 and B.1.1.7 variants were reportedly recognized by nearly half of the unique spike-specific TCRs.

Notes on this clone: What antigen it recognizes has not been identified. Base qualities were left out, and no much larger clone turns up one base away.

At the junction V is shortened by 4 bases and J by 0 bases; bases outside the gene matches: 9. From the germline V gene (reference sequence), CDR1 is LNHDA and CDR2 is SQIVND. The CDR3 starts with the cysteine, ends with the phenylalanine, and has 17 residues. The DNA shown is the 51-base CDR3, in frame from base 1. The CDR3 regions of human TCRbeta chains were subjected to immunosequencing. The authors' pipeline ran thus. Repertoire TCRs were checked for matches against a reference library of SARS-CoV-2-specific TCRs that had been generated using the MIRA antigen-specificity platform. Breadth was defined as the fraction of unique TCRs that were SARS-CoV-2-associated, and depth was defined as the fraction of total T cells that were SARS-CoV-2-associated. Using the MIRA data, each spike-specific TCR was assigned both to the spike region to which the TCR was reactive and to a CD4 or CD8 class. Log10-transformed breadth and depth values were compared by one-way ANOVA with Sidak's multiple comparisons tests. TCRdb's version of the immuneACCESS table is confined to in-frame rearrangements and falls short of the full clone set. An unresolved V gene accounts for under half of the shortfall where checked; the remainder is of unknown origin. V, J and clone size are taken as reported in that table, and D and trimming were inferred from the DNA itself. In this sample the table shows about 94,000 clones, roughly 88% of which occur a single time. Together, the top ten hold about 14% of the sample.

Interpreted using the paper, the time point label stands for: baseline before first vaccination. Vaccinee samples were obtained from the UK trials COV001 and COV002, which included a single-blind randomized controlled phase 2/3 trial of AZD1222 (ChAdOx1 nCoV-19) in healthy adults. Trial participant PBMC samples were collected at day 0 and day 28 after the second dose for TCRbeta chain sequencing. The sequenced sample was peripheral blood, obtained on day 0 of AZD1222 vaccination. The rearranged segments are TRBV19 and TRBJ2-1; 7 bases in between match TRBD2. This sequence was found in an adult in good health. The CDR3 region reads CASSTRQLASSYNEQFF. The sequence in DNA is TGTGCCAGTAGTACACGTCAACTAGCGAGCTCCTACAATGAGCAGTTCTTC.